This record looks at one TCR beta chain sequence and its context. Antigen: not known. Method: immunoSEQ multiplex PCR; TCRdb's copy keeps in-frame clones and lacks some. The sample shows approximately 87,000 clones, about 70% of them seen only once. This sample is drawn from a study of vaccination effects on CD4 cells after COVID-19. Overall study: Participants got two doses of BNT162b2 or mRNA-1273 vaccine.

The study's findings and limits: Healthy vaccinees had only 1 of 255 vaccine-induced clones cross-react with common cold coronaviruses.

In the ViraFEST assay, antigen-specific CD4+ clonotypes were identified by expansion after peptide-pool stimulation. Upon completion of about 10 days in culture, CD4+ T cells were isolated. Cells had half their medium changed to IL-2 medium on days 3 and 7. CDR1 is SNHLY, CDR2 FYNNEI, per germline. The V and J ends lost 6 bases and 3 bases, in that order; junction bases with no gene match: 5. The CDR3 length is 16 residues. This chain links TRBV2 with TRBJ2-2; TRBD2 aligns across 12 bases. This receptor was taken from a human donor who received a COVID-19 vaccine. The sequenced sample was CD4+ T cells from PBMCs cultured with HCoV-229E spike peptides, obtained before COVID-19 vaccination. Here the CDR3 reads CASRKLAGGYTGELFF. For the CDR3, the DNA is TGTGCCAGCAGGAAGCTAGCGGGGGGGTACACCGGGGAGCTGTTTTTT.